This T cell receptor beta chain was captured in a study of T cell responses to AZD1222 COVID-19 vaccine. Between the trimmed V and J ends, which lost 3 bases and 1 base, there was a span of 10 bases. Germline CDR1 and CDR2: SGHTA and FQGTGA. CDR3 length: 15 residues. Points from the study as a whole: Every sample of the repertoires postdated the peak T cell response. White British ancestry dominated among donors, who included more females, and clonal diversity was possibly underestimated.

Concerning this clone: As yet, its antigen is unknown.

Here immunoSEQ multiplex PCR was the method, and the copy in TCRdb shows in-frame clones only, minus some. The table records approximately 150,000 clones, 88% of them present only once. This clonotype was sampled from an adult who received the MenACWY meningococcal vaccine as a control. The chain has TRBV7-3 and TRBJ2-1; D is unresolved. The source was peripheral blood, collected 28 days after the second dose of the MenACWY control vaccine. In DNA form, the CDR3 reads TGTGCCAGCAGCTTTTACGGCACGTCCTACAATGAGCAGTTCTTC. This gives the protein CASSFYGTSYNEQFF.